The 29 T cell receptor beta chains presented below share a single source sample, sequenced in a study of T-cell reconstitution after alpha-beta-depleted transplantation in children. Unique molecular identifiers were incorporated during preparation of the TCRbeta library. In TCRdb, the PCR reads were re-called with MiXCR into one record per CDR3 protein. This table holds 780,000 or so distinct CDR3 sequences, roughly 15% found once. Material: PBMCs, mostly from graft donor cells, obtained 360 days after TCRalphabeta/CD19-depleted stem cell transplant. The receptors derive from a male patient aged 10 to 17 who had a stem cell transplant for acute lymphoblastic leukemia, so the T cells may come from the graft donor.

The chain employs TRBV5-1 and TRBJ2-5; TRBD1 agrees at 9 bases. CDR1 and CDR2 (germline): SGHRS, YFSETQ. Germline trimming cut 0 bases from V and 0 bases from J; bases unmatched to any gene: 3. There are 16 residues in the CDR3. The CDR3 here is CASSLAGTGYQETQYF. Here the CDR3 DNA reads TGCGCCAGCAGCTTGGCCGGGACAGGGTACCAAGAGACCCAGTACTTC. Full variable domain (missing parts from reference TRBV5-1 and TRBJ2-5): KAGVTQTPRYLIKTRGQQVTLSCSPISGHRSVSWYQQTPGQGLQFLFEYFSETQRNKGNFPGRFSGRQFSNSRSEMNVSTLELGDSALYLCASSLAGTGYQETQYFGPGTRLLVL.

V gene TRBV14 combines with J gene TRBJ2-5; the match to TRBD1 covers 7 bases. V shed 5 bases and J 1 base; nucleotides not matched to a gene: 7. Germline loops: CDR1 SGHDN, CDR2 FVKESK. There are 15 residues in the CDR3. CDR3 in amino acids: CASSYQGDLQETQYF. Written as DNA, the CDR3 is TGTGCCAGCAGCTATCAGGGGGACCTCCAAGAGACCCAGTACTTC. The variable domain in full, with the rest retrieved from reference TRBV14 and TRBJ2-5, is EAGVTQFPSHSVIEKGQTVTLRCDPISGHDNLYWYRRVMGKEIKFLLHFVKESKQDESGMPNNRFLAERTGGTYSTLKVQPAELEDSGVYFCASSYQGDLQETQYFGPGTRLLVL.

The V gene is TRBV5-1, the J gene TRBJ2-3, with 10 bases that match TRBD1. Unmatched junction bases numbered 10, after V lost 4 bases and J lost 5 bases. The CDR3 runs to 16 residues. Germline V gives CDR1 SGHRS, CDR2 YFSETQ. The chain's CDR3 is CASSALTGGYLDTQYF. The DNA of the CDR3 is TGCGCCAGCAGCGCGCTGACAGGGGGCTATTTAGATACGCAGTATTTT.

V gene TRBV20-1 combines with J gene TRBJ2-1; 15 bases match TRBD2. CDR1 and CDR2 from the germline V gene are DFQATT and SNEGSKA (reference sequence). V lost 6 bases and J lost 4; bases outside the gene matches: 7. The CDR3 is 16 residues long. CDR3 protein: CSARTSGRVWYNEQFF. The CDR3 nucleotides read TGCAGTGCAAGGACTAGCGGGAGGGTCTGGTACAATGAGCAGTTCTTC.

The chain employs TRBV5-1 and TRBJ2-5; TRBD1 matches 7 bases. The CDR3 is made up of 18 amino acids. Germline CDR1 is SGHRS and CDR2 is YFSETQ. The trim removed 4 bases at V and 5 bases at J, leaving 20 bases unmatched. CDR3 sequence reads: CASSRIDREGELRETQYF. CDR3 DNA sequence: TGCGCCAGCAGCCGCATTGACAGGGAAGGGGAATTGCGTGAGACCCAGTACTTC.

This clonotype was seen a few times. The chain has TRBV11-2 and TRBJ1-2; a possible D gene is TRBD1 (6 bases). This CDR3 has 13 amino acids. CDR1 is SGHAT and CDR2 is FQNNGV in the germline V gene. Trimming removed 5 bases at V and 4 bases at J, with 11 bases between. CDR3 DNA sequence: TGTGCCAGCAGCCCGGACAGCCTCTATGGCTACACCTTC. Translation: CASSPDSLYGYTF.

This clonotype was seen repeatedly, ten times or more. The chain carries TRBV15 and TRBJ2-2; D is perhaps TRBD2 (5 bases). Germline loops: CDR1 LNHNV, CDR2 YYDKDF (reference sequence). The germline V and J ends were trimmed by 5 bases and 6 bases, with 13 bases remaining between them. This CDR3 is built from 14 residues. In DNA form, the CDR3 reads TGTGCCACCAGCCCTCTGGGGAGTGCCGGGGAGCTGTTTTTT. Residues: CATSPLGSAGELFF.

This clonotype occurred a few times. The chain links TRBV18 to TRBJ1-4; D unresolved. V lost 0 bases and J lost 8, with 13 bases in between. The germline gives CDR1 KGHSH, CDR2 LQKENI. CDR3 length equals 15 residues. The CDR3: CASSPPDTRWEKLFF. CDR3 nucleotides: TGTGCCAGCTCACCACCAGACACAAGGTGGGAAAAACTGTTTTTT.

The DNA of the CDR3 is TGTGCCAGCACCCGACAGGGAGAGGAAAAACTGTTTTTT. Encoded protein: CASTRQGEEKLFF. The chain joins TRBV3-1 to TRBJ1-4, with 7 nucleotides matching TRBD1. V dropped 7 bases and J dropped 8; count of bases not matched to a gene: 7. CDR1 and CDR2 (germline): LGHDT, YNNKEL (reference sequence). The CDR3 has 13 amino acids.

This clonotype occurred a few times. The rearrangement uses TRBV3-1 and TRBJ2-2; 7 bases map to TRBD2. The CDR3 spans 19 residues. From germline, CDR1 is LGHDT and CDR2 YNNKEL (reference sequence). Losses at the gene ends were 8 bases for V and 1 base for J; bases not matched to a gene: 19. The CDR3 region has the DNA TGTGCCAGCTGTTTGGTGGCGGCGAGCGGGGTTAAGAACACCGGGGAGCTGTTTTTT. This sequence encodes CASCLVAASGVKNTGELFF.

This clonotype has just a few counts. The chain employs TRBV5-1 and TRBJ2-1; 13 nucleotides line up with TRBD2. The CDR3 extends over 16 amino acids. In germline, CDR1 is SGHRS, CDR2 YFSETQ. Trimming cost V 4 bases and J 9 bases; bases outside gene matches: 10. As DNA, the CDR3 is TGCGCCAGCAGCCGGACACTAGCGGGAGGGCCCTCTGAGCAGTTCTTC. It is translated as CASSRTLAGGPSEQFF.

The rearrangement uses TRBV7-2 and TRBJ2-2, with D hard to call. V gave up 2 bases and J gave up 4 bases, with 8 bases separating them. This CDR3 contains 14 residues. From germline, CDR1 is SGHTA and CDR2 FQGNSA. CDR3 region: CASSLTAITGELFF. The CDR3 DNA sequence: TGTGCCAGCAGCTTAACTGCAATCACCGGGGAGCTGTTTTTT.

This clonotype was recorded a few times. The V and J genes are TRBV20-1 and TRBJ2-2; a possible D gene is TRBD2 (6 bases). The CDR3 sequence is 13 residues long. CDR1 is DFQATT, CDR2 SNEGSKA, per germline (reference sequence). With 6 bases removed from V and 2 bases from J, the gap between germline ends came to 10 bases. The CDR3 spells CSASGLNTGELFF. The CDR3 nucleotides are TGCAGTGCCTCCGGACTAAACACCGGGGAGCTGTTTTTT.

This clonotype was seen only a few times. The V and J genes are TRBV7-8 and TRBJ2-2; D unresolved. This CDR3 region has 15 residues. V shed 5 bases and J shed 7 bases, with 17 bases lying between them. The germline CDR1 and CDR2 sequences are SGHVS and FQNEAQ. The chain's CDR3 is CASSPRRTKGGELFF. CDR3 sequence (DNA): TGTGCCAGCAGCCCTCGACGGACCAAGGGCGGGGAGCTGTTTTTT.

This clonotype appeared a few times. This rearrangement joins TRBV5-6 to TRBJ2-1; D may correspond to TRBD1 or TRBD2 (5 bases each). The CDR3 has 15 residues. V was trimmed by 0 bases and J by 12 bases, leaving 19 bases between them. The germline V gene encodes CDR1 SGHDT and CDR2 YYEEEE. This CDR3 is CASSLGDVGSILQFF. The CDR3 region has the DNA TGTGCCAGCAGCTTGGGGGACGTGGGGTCAATTCTGCAGTTCTTC.

This chain links TRBV27 with TRBJ2-1, with 7 bases lining up with TRBD2. The CDR3 is 14 residues long. Per germline, CDR1 MNHEY and CDR2 SMNVEV (reference sequence). Losses at the gene ends were 8 bases for V and 5 bases for J; bases not matched to a gene: 9. CDR3: CASGRLAVDNEQFF. The CDR3 nucleotides are TGTGCCAGCGGACGACTAGCAGTCGACAATGAGCAGTTCTTC.

The V and J genes are TRBV11-2 and TRBJ2-4; 7 bases line up with TRBD2. This CDR3 contains 13 residues. Germline CDR1 SGHAT, CDR2 FQNNGV. The junction had 7 bases not matched to a gene; V was cut back by 1 base and J by 13 bases. CDR3 in amino acids: CASSLGVWEGQYF. DNA for the CDR3: TGTGCCAGCAGCTTAGGGGTATGGGAGGGCCAGTACTTC.

In its sample, this clonotype was seen a few times. J is TRBJ2-1 and V is TRBV2; TRBD1 matches 8 bases. The CDR3 covers 16 residues. V was pared by 8 bases and J by 7 bases, with 16 bases of the junction left unmatched. Germline-derived CDR1 and CDR2 are SNHLY and FYNNEI. CDR3 nucleotide sequence: TGTGCCAGCCGTGGGGCAGTTGGCAGGGGGCTTAATGAGCAGTTCTTC. Translating it yields CASRGAVGRGLNEQFF.

The chain recombines TRBV19 with TRBJ2-1, with 8 nucleotides matching TRBD2. Trimming cost V 1 base and J 9 bases; bases outside gene matches: 5. CDR3 size: 14 residues. Looked up from germline, CDR1 is LNHDA and CDR2 is SQIVND (reference sequence). CDR3 in amino acids: CASSIAGGPGEQFF. CDR3 coding DNA: TGTGCCAGTAGTATAGCGGGAGGGCCTGGTGAGCAGTTCTTC.

This clonotype was counted only a few times. The gene calls are TRBV11-2 and TRBJ1-6; 7 bases fit TRBD1. The length of the CDR3 is 18 residues. Losses at the gene ends were 3 bases for V and 0 bases for J; bases not matched to a gene: 8. Germline V gene sequence: CDR1 SGHAT, CDR2 FQNNGV. Here the CDR3 DNA reads TGTGCCAGCAGCTTGGAGGGGGCGGTTAGCTCCTATAATTCACCCCTCCACTTT. It yields the protein CASSLEGAVSSYNSPLHF. The full variable domain, its missing parts supplied by reference TRBV11-2 and TRBJ1-6, is EAGVAQSPRYKIIEKRQSVAFWCNPISGHATLYWYQQILGQGPKLLIQFQNNGVVDDSQLPKDRFSAERLKGVDSTLKIQPAKLEDSAVYLCASSLEGAVSSYNSPLHFGNGTRLTVT.

The V and J genes are TRBV6-5 and TRBJ2-7, with a weak D call TRBD2 (5 bases). This CDR3 contains 15 residues. The V gene lost 1 base and the J gene lost 2 bases, with 12 bases spanning the gap. Looked up from germline, CDR1 is MNHEY and CDR2 is SVGAGI. The CDR3 DNA follows: TGTGCCAGCAGTTACTGGGCGGGCTCAACCTACGAGCAGTACTTC. Amino acids: CASSYWAGSTYEQYF.

A few counts support this clonotype. The chain employs TRBV10-3 and TRBJ2-2, with TRBD2 identical over 11 bases. Trimming cost V 3 bases and J 5 bases; bases outside gene matches: 5. The CDR3 consists of 16 residues. From germline, CDR1 is ENHRY and CDR2 SYGVKD. The chain's CDR3 is CAISDRLAGRTGELFF. CDR3 sequence (DNA): TGTGCCATCAGTGATCGACTAGCGGGAAGAACCGGGGAGCTGTTTTTT.

This clonotype has only a few counts. The rearrangement uses TRBV24-1 and TRBJ1-1; no clear D. This CDR3 is built from 13 residues. Trimming pared 0 bases from V and 4 bases from J, leaving 5 bases between. Germline V gene sequence: CDR1 KGHDR, CDR2 SFDVKD. DNA of the CDR3: TGTGCCACCAGTGATTTGTACGGCACTGAAGCTTTCTTT. This sequence encodes CATSDLYGTEAFF.

This clonotype came up a few times. The chain is built from TRBV28 and TRBJ2-7; 12 bases match TRBD2. CDR3 length: 17 residues. The germline CDR1 and CDR2 sequences are MDHEN and SYDVKM. With 3 bases clipped from V and 6 bases from J, the junction kept 12 bases outside the gene matches. CDR3 DNA sequence: TGTGCCAGCAGTTTTTGGAGGAAAACTAGCGGGAGGAGCGAGCAGTACTTC. It specifies CASSFWRKTSGRSEQYF.

This clonotype occurred many times. The chain is built from TRBV29-1 and TRBJ2-2, with a tentative D call TRBD1 (6 bases). The CDR3 has 15 residues. V shed 6 bases and J shed 1 base, with 15 bases lying between them. In germline, CDR1 is SQVTM, CDR2 ANQGSEA. Here the CDR3 DNA reads TGCAGCGTCCCCAGGGGTGCACAGAACACCGGGGAGCTGTTTTTT. This codes for CSVPRGAQNTGELFF.

The chain combines TRBV7-8 with TRBJ2-2; 8 bases are a match to TRBD2. Germline CDR1 reads SGHVS; CDR2 reads FQNEAQ. This CDR3 contains 20 residues. V shed 1 base, J shed 0 bases, and the junction held 13 bases outside the gene matches. The CDR3 nucleotides read TGTGCCAGCAGCTTAGGCGCGGGAGGCCTTCGGTTCGCGAACACCGGGGAGCTGTTTTTT. Protein sequence: CASSLGAGGLRFANTGELFF.

This sequence joins TRBV5-1 and TRBJ2-1, with 10 positions matching TRBD2. Per the germline V gene, CDR1 is SGHRS and CDR2 is YFSETQ. V was pared by 2 bases and J by 5 bases, with 4 bases of the junction left unmatched. The CDR3 is 15 residues long. The DNA for the CDR3 is TGCGCCAGCAGCTTACAAGCGGGAGGGCACAATGAGCAGTTCTTC. Protein product: CASSLQAGGHNEQFF. The full variable domain, rest sourced from reference TRBV5-1 and TRBJ2-1, is KAGVTQTPRYLIKTRGQQVTLSCSPISGHRSVSWYQQTPGQGLQFLFEYFSETQRNKGNFPGRFSGRQFSNSRSEMNVSTLELGDSALYLCASSLQAGGHNEQFFGPGTRLTVL.

This chain links TRBV27 with TRBJ2-5; D possibly corresponds to TRBD2 (7 bases). This CDR3 is 17 amino acids long. Germline V lookup: CDR1 MNHEY, CDR2 SMNVEV (reference sequence). V lost 4 bases to trimming and J lost 2 bases, with 20 bases between them. The CDR3 loop reads CASSWGGAGAGQETQYF. The CDR3 DNA is TGTGCCAGCAGTTGGGGGGGGGCGGGGGCCGGACAAGAGACCCAGTACTTC.

This clonotype has just a few counts. This chain joins TRBV10-1 and TRBJ2-1, with D possibly being TRBD1 or TRBD2 (5 bases each). V was cut by 4 bases and J by 7 bases, with 11 bases left in between. This CDR3 region has 13 residues. Germline V lookup: CDR1 WNHNN, CDR2 SYGVQD (reference sequence). The CDR3 reads CASSGGYSNEQFF. CDR3 DNA: TGCGCCAGCAGTGGGGGGTATAGTAATGAGCAGTTCTTC.